These T cell receptor beta chains were read from a single sample in a study of shared clonotypes between healthy human individuals. Sequencing used immunoSEQ multiplex PCR; TCRdb keeps in-frame clones, though not all of them. The table lists some 360,000 clones, 73% of them singletons, with more than 9% in the top ten. Sequenced material: memory CD4+ T cells sorted from blood. All receptors come from a young man in good health. Each CDR3 is given with its conserved first and last residue. D genes are given only for firm matches. Rows may omit the clone size; those that give it use once, few, many or a size class.

TRBD2,TRBJ2-3,16,TRBV5-1,once,CASSLASLRETDTQYF,TGCGCCAGCAGCTTGGCCTCATTGCGGGAGACAGATACGCAGTATTTT
.,TRBJ1-5,14,TRBV5-1,many,CASTAGTGNQPQHF,TGCGCCAGCACCGCGGGGACGGGCAATCAGCCCCAGCATTTT
TRBD2,TRBJ2-5,15,TRBV28,.,CASSRPGTSGATQYF,TGTGCCAGCAGTAGGCCCGGGACTAGCGGAGCCACCCAGTACTTC
.,TRBJ2-7,18,TRBV27,.,CASSPLLRPGPGSYEQYF,TGTGCCAGCAGCCCCCTTCTGAGGCCGGGACCAGGTTCCTACGAGCAGTACTTC
.,TRBJ2-5,13,TRBV7-9,few,CASSFGIWETQYF,TGTGCCAGCAGCTTCGGGATTTGGGAGACCCAGTACTTC
.,TRBJ2-1,13,TRBV6-1,.,CASDPGGYNEQFF,TGTGCCAGCGACCCAGGGGGGTACAATGAGCAGTTCTTC
.,TRBJ2-2,13,TRBV6-1,.,CASSEWGNGELFF,TGTGCCAGCAGTGAATGGGGTAACGGGGAGCTGTTTTTT
.,TRBJ2-7,14,TRBV7-9,.,CASSLGQPSYEQYF,TGTGCCAGCAGCTTAGGGCAGCCATCCTACGAGCAGTACTTC
.,TRBJ2-5,11,TRBV25-1,once,CASSIGETQYF,TGTGCCAGCAGTATCGGAGAGACCCAGTACTTC
.,TRBJ2-7,17,TRBV15,once,CATSREDWGTSFDEQYF,TGTGCCACCAGCAGAGAAGATTGGGGGACCTCTTTCGACGAGCAGTACTTC
.,TRBJ1-1,13,TRBV23-1,few,CASSHHRVTEAFF,TGCGCCAGCAGTCATCACAGGGTCACTGAAGCTTTCTTT
.,TRBJ1-1,14,TRBV10-3,.,CAISDQGRHTEAFF,TGTGCCATCAGTGACCAGGGTAGACACACTGAAGCTTTCTTT
.,TRBJ2-7,15,TRBV7-9,.,CASSPPGTFPYEQYF,TGTGCCAGCAGCCCACCGGGGACTTTTCCCTACGAGCAGTACTTC